A single sample is the source of the 28 T cell receptor beta chains below, sequenced in a study of PD-L1 blockade in urothelial cancer. Generated by immunoSEQ multiplex PCR, the TCRdb table keeps only in-frame clones and is missing some. The profile shows 85,000 to 130,000 clones, approximately 90% of them singletons. Sample: PBMCs, taken around atezolizumab (anti-PD-L1) treatment. The receptors derive from a woman aged 80 or over with urothelial cancer.

Notes on this clone: The junction departs from the called germline gene at one end, perhaps through a read error. This chain connects TRBV6-6 to TRBJ2-1; TRBD2 aligns across 11 bases. This CDR3 is 12 amino acids long. Germline CDR1 reads MNHNY; CDR2 reads SVGAGI (reference sequence). CDR3: CASSQTSGGSVF. Written as DNA, the CDR3 is TGTGCCAGCAGCCAAACTAGCGGGGGTTCGGTCTTC.

V and J are TRBV7-9 and TRBJ2-1; D possibly corresponds to TRBD1 (7 bases). This CDR3 has 13 residues. Trimming left V 5 bases short and J 8 bases short, with 13 bases between. Germline V gene data show CDR1 as SEHNR and CDR2 as FQNEAQ (reference sequence). The chain's CDR3 is CASSIPRGDEQFF. Written as DNA, the CDR3 is TGTGCCAGCAGCATCCCCAGGGGGGATGAGCAGTTCTTC.

This chain links TRBV28 with TRBJ2-5; tentatively, D is TRBD2 (6 bases). Germline V lookup: CDR1 MDHEN, CDR2 SYDVKM. The V and J ends lost 3 bases and 2 bases respectively, with 16 bases between them. CDR3 size: 16 residues. The CDR3: CASSLVAGTPQETQYF. In DNA, the CDR3 is TGTGCCAGCAGTTTGGTCGCGGGAACCCCACAAGAGACCCAGTACTTC.

V gene TRBV5-1 combines with J gene TRBJ2-3, with 9 bases identical to TRBD2. CDR3 length equals 14 residues. V dropped 4 bases and J dropped 4; count of bases not matched to a gene: 4. Germline V gives CDR1 SGHRS, CDR2 YFSETQ. The CDR3 spells CASSAGGGSDTQYF. CDR3 sequence (DNA): TGCGCCAGCAGCGCGGGGGGGGGCTCAGATACGCAGTATTTT.

The chain carries TRBV28 and TRBJ1-1, with D perhaps matching TRBD1 (5 bases). V was cut by 7 bases and J by 4 bases, with 16 bases left in between. The CDR3 has 14 residues. The germline CDR1 and CDR2 sequences are MDHEN and SYDVKM. This chain's CDR3 is CASTRGGTSTEAFF. In DNA form, the CDR3 reads TGTGCCAGCACCCGGGGGGGTACCAGCACTGAAGCTTTCTTT.

This chain connects TRBV6-1 to TRBJ2-1; TRBD2 is a possible D gene (5 bases). The germline gives CDR1 MNHNS, CDR2 SASEGT. This CDR3 spans 11 amino acids. Trimming took off 5 bases at V and 8 bases at J, with 7 bases between the two ends. This CDR3 reads CASSWRDEQFF. CDR3 coding DNA: TGTGCCAGCAGTTGGCGGGATGAGCAGTTCTTC.

The rearrangement links TRBV30 to TRBJ1-5, with 7 nucleotides matching TRBD1. CDR1 is GTSNPN, CDR2 SVGIG, per germline (reference sequence). V was pared by 0 bases and J by 7 bases, with 3 bases of the junction left unmatched. The CDR3 runs to 13 residues. In nucleotides, the CDR3 is TGTGCCTGGAGTGTACAGGGGAGCCAGCCCCAGCATTTT. Translation gives CAWSVQGSQPQHF.

This clone was seen once. This rearrangement joins TRBV28 to TRBJ1-5, with 11 bases identical to TRBD1. V shed 5 bases and J 6 bases; nucleotides not matched to a gene: 3. Germline V lookup: CDR1 MDHEN, CDR2 SYDVKM. The CDR3 has 14 residues. The CDR3 DNA reads as TGTGCCAGCAGTATGGACAGGGGGCTTCAGCCCCAGCATTTT. This translates into CASSMDRGLQPQHF.

The chain couples TRBV5-1 to TRBJ1-1; tentative D call: TRBD1 (5 bases). Germline V gene data show CDR1 as SGHRS and CDR2 as YFSETQ. Trimming removed 3 bases from V and 3 bases from J, with 15 bases in between. This CDR3 spans 15 amino acids. Written as DNA, the CDR3 is TGCGCCAGCAGCTGGGGGGTTGATAAGGACACTGAAGCTTTCTTT. Protein: CASSWGVDKDTEAFF.

This clone was found a few times. The chain's CDR3 is CASYGLGQNTGELFF. DNA of the CDR3: TGTGCCAGCTATGGCCTAGGACAGAACACCGGGGAGCTGTTTTTT. The gene calls are TRBV18 and TRBJ2-2; D might be TRBD1 (5 bases). Per germline, CDR1 KGHSH and CDR2 LQKENI. The CDR3 spans 15 residues. V lost 7 bases and J 1 base, leaving 13 bases between the germline ends.

The rearrangement links TRBV6-1 to TRBJ2-1; 13 bases map to TRBD2. V lost 3 bases and J lost 7; bases outside the gene matches: 3. CDR1 and CDR2 from the germline V gene are MNHNS and SASEGT. This CDR3 is built from 15 residues. The CDR3 nucleotides read TGTGCCAGCAGTGAGGGACTAGCGGGGAGTAATGAGCAGTTCTTC. This sequence encodes CASSEGLAGSNEQFF.

This clone was observed once. The V call is TRBV27, the J call TRBJ2-7; D is undetermined. CDR1 and CDR2 (germline): MNHEY, SMNVEV (reference sequence). V gave up 0 bases and J gave up 0 bases, with 9 bases separating them. The CDR3 runs 15 residues. The chain's CDR3 is CASSLSFTRSYEQYF. The CDR3 nucleotides read TGTGCCAGCAGTTTATCTTTCACTCGCTCCTACGAGCAGTACTTC.

The rearrangement joins TRBV9 to TRBJ1-1; perhaps TRBD1 as D (6 bases). CDR1 and CDR2 (germline): SGDLS, YYNGEE. The CDR3 is 14 amino acids. V was cut by 4 bases and J by 1 base, with 11 bases left in between. The CDR3 region has the DNA TGTGCCAGCAGCAAAGGGGGATCGAACACTGAAGCTTTCTTT. Translated: CASSKGGSNTEAFF.

The chain employs TRBV7-8 and TRBJ2-2; 8 bases align to TRBD1. Germline CDR1 is SGHVS and CDR2 is FQNEAQ. After removal of 4 bases from V and 0 bases from J, the junction contained 10 bases not matched to a gene. The CDR3 spans 18 residues. Here the CDR3 reads CASSSRGHHGANTGELFF. Here the CDR3 DNA reads TGTGCCAGCAGCTCCAGGGGGCACCACGGGGCGAACACCGGGGAGCTGTTTTTT.

This rearrangement joins TRBV7-9 to TRBJ2-7, with TRBD2 matching over 12 bases. V gave up 1 base and J gave up 0 bases; unmatched junction bases: 7. Germline V lookup: CDR1 SEHNR, CDR2 FQNEAQ (reference sequence). This CDR3 spans 18 amino acids. The CDR3 here is CASSLVPSGRDSSYEQYF. The DNA of the CDR3 is TGTGCCAGCAGCTTAGTTCCTAGCGGGAGGGATAGCTCCTACGAGCAGTACTTC.

V and J are TRBV5-1 and TRBJ2-1, with D tentatively TRBD1 (6 bases). The CDR3 is 13 amino acids. V was clipped by 6 bases and J by 8 bases, with 15 bases between them. Germline values: CDR1 SGHRS, CDR2 YFSETQ. CDR3 DNA sequence: TGCGCCAGCACCCAACAGGGTTGGTATGAGCAGTTCTTC. Amino acids: CASTQQGWYEQFF.

This chain connects TRBV7-8 to TRBJ2-2; D gene unclear. The CDR3 sequence is 13 residues long. The germline V gene encodes CDR1 SGHVS and CDR2 FQNEAQ. The V and J ends lost 4 bases and 5 bases respectively, with 8 bases between them. The DNA for the CDR3 is TGTGCCAGCAGCTCCCCGGAGACCGGGGAGCTGTTTTTT. The encoded protein is CASSSPETGELFF.

The chain joins TRBV5-1 to TRBJ2-7; perhaps TRBD1 as D (6 bases). Trimming took 0 bases from V and 3 from J, leaving 13 bases between them. The germline V gene encodes CDR1 SGHRS and CDR2 YFSETQ. The CDR3 runs to 15 residues. CDR3 sequence reads: CASSLGGQTNYEQYF. In DNA form, the CDR3 reads TGCGCCAGCAGCTTGGGGGGACAAACCAACTACGAGCAGTACTTC.

The chain joins TRBV5-4 to TRBJ2-7; possible D gene TRBD1, 5 bases. Germline V gives CDR1 SGHNT, CDR2 YYREEE (reference sequence). The length of the CDR3 is 15 residues. V shed 4 bases and J shed 1 base, with 15 bases lying between them. CDR3 sequence (DNA): TGTGCCAGCAGCCAAACAGGTGTACTATCCTACGAGCAGTACTTC. Amino acids: CASSQTGVLSYEQYF. The full variable domain, its missing parts supplied by reference TRBV5-4 and TRBJ2-7, is ETGVTQSPTHLIKTRGQQVTLRCSSQSGHNTVSWYQQALGQGPQFIFQYYREEENGRGNFPPRFSGLQFPNYSSELNVNALELDDSALYLCASSQTGVLSYEQYFGPGTRLTVT.

The chain employs TRBV18 and TRBJ2-1; D remains unclear. V was trimmed by 5 bases and J by 7 bases, leaving 6 bases between them. CDR1 and CDR2 from the germline V gene are KGHSH and LQKENI. The length of the CDR3 is 11 residues. The CDR3, as DNA: TGTGCCAGCTCAAACGGGAATGAGCAGTTCTTC. It yields the protein CASSNGNEQFF.

The CDR3: CASSFRETQYF. DNA for the CDR3: TGTGCCAGCAGCTTCAGGGAGACCCAGTACTTC. The J gene is TRBJ2-5, the V gene TRBV7-9; D is uncertain. Trimming left V 3 bases short and J 5 bases short, with 4 bases between. The CDR3 consists of 11 residues. Germline CDR1 SEHNR, CDR2 FQNEAQ (reference sequence).

The CDR3 is CASSRDRGNTEAFF. CDR3 nucleotides: TGTGCCAGCTCGCGGGACAGGGGGAACACTGAAGCTTTCTTT. The rearrangement links TRBV18 to TRBJ1-1; the match to TRBD1 covers 10 bases. CDR1 is KGHSH, CDR2 LQKENI, per germline. The CDR3 runs 14 residues. The V segment lost 6 bases and the J segment 1 base; nucleotides outside the gene matches: 2.

This clone was found once. The chain couples TRBV5-1 to TRBJ1-3, with a possible D match to TRBD1 (5 bases). The V end was cut by 5 bases, the J end by 2 bases, with 8 bases between. Germline V gives CDR1 SGHRS, CDR2 YFSETQ. The length of the CDR3 is 13 residues. As DNA, the CDR3 is TGCGCCAGCAGACGACAGACTGGAAACACCATATATTTT. Amino acids: CASRRQTGNTIYF.

The rearrangement links TRBV21-1 to TRBJ1-2; the table's D call of TRBD1 was not tested on the DNA. TRBV21-1 is termed a pseudogene. The CDR3 extends over 16 amino acids. This CDR3 is CASSKARAQGAAGYTF. The CDR3 DNA follows: TGTGCCAGCAGCAAAGCGCGGGCCCAGGGGGCGGCTGGCTACACCTTC.

This chain joins TRBV5-5 and TRBJ1-2, with D hard to call. The CDR3 extends over 14 amino acids. Trimming removed 4 bases at V and 4 bases at J, with 14 bases between. Germline CDR1 is SGHKS and CDR2 is YYEKEE (reference sequence). The CDR3 here is CASSPLDEVYGYTF. The DNA for the CDR3 is TGTGCCAGCAGCCCGCTGGATGAGGTCTATGGCTACACCTTC.

The chain joins TRBV5-1 to TRBJ1-1; D might be TRBD1 (5 bases). Germline CDR1 and CDR2: SGHRS and YFSETQ. Trimming left V 5 bases short and J 2 bases short, with 13 bases between. This CDR3 has 14 amino acids. The CDR3 region has the DNA TGCGCCAGCAGACGGGACGGACTAAACACTGAAGCTTTCTTT. Translated: CASRRDGLNTEAFF.

This chain connects TRBV2 to TRBJ2-1; 8 nucleotides align to TRBD2. The CDR3 covers 14 residues. Trimming removed 7 bases from V and 2 bases from J; junction bases left unmatched: 4. CDR1 is SNHLY, CDR2 FYNNEI, per germline. The CDR3 DNA is TGTGCCAGCAAGACGGGAGGGCCCTACAATGAGCAGTTCTTC. Its translation is CASKTGGPYNEQFF.

The gene calls are TRBV6-5 and TRBJ1-4, with 10 bases that match TRBD1. CDR3 length: 15 residues. The V and J ends lost 4 bases and 6 bases, in that order; junction bases with no gene match: 5. Germline V gene sequence: CDR1 MNHEY, CDR2 SVGAGI. Written as DNA, the CDR3 is TGTGCCAGCAGTTCCCCCGGGACAGGGGATGAAAAACTGTTTTTT. It translates to CASSSPGTGDEKLFF.